The present entry profiles one TCR beta chain with its context. TCRdb's table, derived via immunoSEQ multiplex PCR, lists solely in-frame clones and lacks some. The data hold around 180,000 clones, with 88% observed a single time. The data were obtained in a study of radiation and T cells in renal cell carcinoma. As to time point: blood 4 weeks post-SBRT, at nephrectomy. The treatment is: 15 Gy SBRT to primary tumor, nephrectomy 4 weeks later. The germline CDR1 and CDR2 sequences are LNHDA and SQIVND (reference sequence). The CDR3 covers 17 residues. Germline trimming cut 2 bases from V and 2 bases from J; bases unmatched to any gene: 10.

The source was blood, collected from a patient whose treatment included radiotherapy and nephrectomy. The sequence came from a woman aged 50 to 60 with renal cell carcinoma. The rearrangement uses TRBV19 and TRBJ2-3; 7 positions agree with TRBD2. CDR3 nucleotide sequence: TGTGCCAGTAGTATATGGGAGCCTAGCGGAATCACAGATACGCAGTATTTT. Amino acid sequence: CASSIWEPSGITDTQYF.